This is a list of T cell receptor beta chains from one sample in a study of beta chain features in type 1 diabetes. The method was immunoSEQ multiplex PCR; TCRdb's version includes in-frame clones alone and lacks a portion of them. The data show more than 550,000 clones, with 11% to 15% seen just once and 0.03% to 0.04% held by the top ten. The specimen sequenced was naive CD4+ T cells from blood. These receptor sequences come from a man aged 18-30 years with type 1 diabetes. CDR3s include the opening cysteine and the closing phenylalanine or tryptophan. A D gene is named only where the DNA matches it firmly. Clone sizes are given selectively: once, few, many, or a class where the clone is expanded.

j_call,v_call,d_call,clone_size,cdr3_length,cdr3_aa,cdr3_nt
TRBJ2-5,TRBV5-1,TRBD1,few,16,CASSFVRTGVQETQYF,TGCGCCAGCAGCTTTGTTAGGACAGGTGTACAAGAGACCCAGTACTTC
TRBJ2-1,TRBV7-2,TRBD2,few,15,CASSDLPGGRNEQFF,TGTGCCAGCAGCGACCTCCCGGGGGGGAGGAATGAGCAGTTCTTC
TRBJ1-2,TRBV25-1,-,few,12,CASSEGFYGYTF,TGTGCCAGCAGTGAGGGGTTCTATGGCTACACCTTC
TRBJ2-7,TRBV7-9,-,-,16,CASSSNRASLIYEQYF,TGTGCCAGCAGCTCGAACAGGGCAAGCCTAATCTACGAGCAGTACTTC
TRBJ2-1,TRBV18,TRBD2,-,15,CASSSGLAEENEQFF,TGTGCCAGCTCATCAGGACTAGCGGAAGAGAATGAGCAGTTCTTC
TRBJ2-7,TRBV7-2,-,few,14,CASSPGPGDYEQYF,TGTGCCAGCAGCCCCGGACCGGGGGACTACGAGCAGTACTTC
TRBJ1-4,TRBV9,-,-,14,CASSVATADEKLFF,TGTGCCAGCAGCGTTGCGACCGCGGATGAAAAACTGTTTTTT
TRBJ1-1,TRBV7-2,-,-,15,CASSQRSALNTEAFF,TGTGCCAGCAGCCAAAGAAGCGCCTTGAACACTGAAGCTTTCTTT
TRBJ2-1,TRBV27,TRBD2,-,17,CASSLTSVLAGDNEQFF,TGTGCCAGCAGTTTAACTTCGGTACTAGCGGGAGACAATGAGCAGTTCTTC
TRBJ1-2,TRBV7-2,-,few,14,CASSLRYREYGYTF,TGTGCCAGCAGCTTAAGGTATAGGGAGTATGGCTACACCTTC
TRBJ1-1,TRBV18,-,-,14,CASSPTGMNTEAFF,TGTGCCAGCTCACCAACCGGTATGAACACTGAAGCTTTCTTT
TRBJ2-6,TRBV7-2,-,many,14,CASSWRTMANVLTF,TGTGCCAGCAGCTGGAGGACAATGGCCAACGTCCTGACTTTC
TRBJ2-5,TRBV7-2,TRBD2,-,17,CASSLYPGLAAQETQYF,TGTGCCAGCAGCTTATACCCGGGACTAGCGGCCCAAGAGACCCAGTACTTC
TRBJ2-5,TRBV14,-,few,12,CASSQVWETQYF,TGTGCCAGCAGCCAAGTGTGGGAGACCCAGTACTTC
TRBJ1-1,TRBV5-1,TRBD1,-,14,CASSRDRANTEAFF,TGCGCCAGCAGCCGGGACAGGGCAAACACTGAAGCTTTCTTT
TRBJ2-2,TRBV5-1,-,-,13,CASSPRGTGELFF,TGCGCCAGCAGCCCTCGGGGAACCGGGGAGCTGTTTTTT
TRBJ1-1,TRBV7-3,-,-,17,CASSSFGDLSLNTEAFF,TGTGCCAGCAGCTCCTTCGGGGACCTCTCGTTGAACACTGAAGCTTTCTTT
TRBJ2-3,TRBV5-1,-,-,14,CASSPPPGGDTQYF,TGCGCCAGCAGCCCCCCACCCGGGGGAGATACGCAGTATTTT
TRBJ1-1,TRBV5-1,TRBD1,few,15,CASSLADRESAEAFF,TGCGCCAGCAGCTTGGCGGACAGGGAATCGGCTGAAGCTTTCTTT
TRBJ1-1,TRBV7-3,-,few,14,CASSLMVGNTEAFF,TGTGCCAGCAGCTTAATGGTGGGGAACACTGAAGCTTTCTTT